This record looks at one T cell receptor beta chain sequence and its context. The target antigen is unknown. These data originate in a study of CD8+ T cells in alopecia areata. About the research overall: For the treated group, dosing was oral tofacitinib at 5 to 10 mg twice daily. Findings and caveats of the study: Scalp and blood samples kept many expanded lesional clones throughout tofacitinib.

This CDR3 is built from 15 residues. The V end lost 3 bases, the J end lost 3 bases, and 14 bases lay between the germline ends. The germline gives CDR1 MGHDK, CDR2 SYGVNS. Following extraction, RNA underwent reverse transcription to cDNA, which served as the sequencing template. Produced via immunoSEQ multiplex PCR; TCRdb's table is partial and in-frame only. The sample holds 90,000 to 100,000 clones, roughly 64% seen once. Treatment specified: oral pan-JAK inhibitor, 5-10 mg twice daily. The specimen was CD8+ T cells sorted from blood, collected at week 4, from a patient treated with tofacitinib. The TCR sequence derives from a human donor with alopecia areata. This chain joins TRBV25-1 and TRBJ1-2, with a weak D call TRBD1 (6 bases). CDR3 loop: CASSESAGAYYGYTF. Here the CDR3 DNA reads TGTGCCAGCAGTGAGTCCGCAGGGGCCTACTATGGCTACACCTTC.